These 29 T cell receptor beta chains were sequenced from one sample in a study of T cells in Graves' hyperthyroidism and ophthalmopathy. Regions amplified from RNA transcripts were the TCR beta CDR3 regions. The TCR CDR3 first-round RT-PCR relied on the HTBI primer set. TCRdb recomputed calls from the multiplex PCR reads with MiXCR, one row per CDR3 protein. Found here are 480,000 or so distinct CDR3 sequences, 35% to 50% of them singletons; the top ten hold about 45%. The specimen sequenced was peripheral blood or thyroid tissue (not recorded which). All receptors come from an adult woman with Graves' disease, either hyperthyroidism or ophthalmopathy (not recorded which).

The chain couples TRBV9 to TRBJ2-7; no firm D call. The V and J ends lost 0 bases and 3 bases respectively, with 7 bases between them. The CDR3 runs 13 residues. Germline-derived CDR1 and CDR2 are SGDLS and YYNGEE. CDR3 coding DNA: TGTGCCAGCAGCGTAGGGGGAAACTACGAGCAGTACTTC. Protein: CASSVGGNYEQYF.

The sample holds many counts of this clonotype. The V gene is TRBV7-2, the J gene TRBJ1-3, with 7 bases that match TRBD1. Germline loops: CDR1 SGHTA, CDR2 FQGNSA. J lost 0 bases, V lost 3 bases, and 5 bases had no gene match. The CDR3 spans 16 residues. In DNA, the CDR3 is TGTGCCAGCAGCTTTACAGGGGCACCCTCTGGAAACACCATATATTTT. This translates into CASSFTGAPSGNTIYF.

This clonotype has a single count. V gene TRBV4-1 combines with J gene TRBJ2-7; TRBD2 matches 8 bases. V trimming: 3 bases; J trimming: 6 bases; junction bases outside the gene matches: 10. Germline CDR1 and CDR2: MGHRA and YSYEKL. CDR3 size: 15 residues. The chain's CDR3 is CASSHLPGLEFEQYF. The CDR3, as DNA: TGCGCCAGCAGCCATCTCCCGGGACTAGAGTTCGAGCAGTACTTC.

This clonotype was seen ten or more times. The chain is built from TRBV20-1 and TRBJ2-5; D remains unclear. The V and J ends lost 1 base and 2 bases respectively, with 8 bases between them. The CDR3 spans 13 residues. CDR1 and CDR2 from the germline V gene are DFQATT and SNEGSKA (reference sequence). CDR3 sequence (DNA): TGCAGTGCTAGAGGTCCAGAACAAGAGACCCAGTACTTC. Protein product: CSARGPEQETQYF.

This clonotype occurred a few times. The chain has TRBV27 and TRBJ1-2; 11 nucleotides agree with TRBD1. CDR3 length: 14 amino acids. The trim removed 8 bases at V and 4 bases at J, leaving 6 bases unmatched. Germline V gene sequence: CDR1 MNHEY, CDR2 SMNVEV (reference sequence). CDR3 nucleotides: TGTGCCAGCGCAAGGACAGGGGGCTTCTATGGCTACACCTTC. This sequence encodes CASARTGGFYGYTF.

This clonotype was seen only once. Here the CDR3 omits its conserved ending phenylalanine or tryptophan, so a read error is the likely source. This chain links TRBV7-9 with TRBJ2-6; D is unclear. V lost 1 base to trimming and J lost 2 bases, with 3 bases between them. CDR3 length equals 14 residues. Germline lookup yields CDR1 SEHNR and CDR2 FQNEAQ (reference sequence). The CDR3 loop reads CASSLGAGANVLTL. For the CDR3, the DNA is TGTGCCAGCAGCTTAGGGGCTGGGGCCAACGTCCTGACTCTC.

The chain joins TRBV20-1 to TRBJ1-2; no reliable D call. V was shortened by 5 bases and J by 4 bases, with 14 bases between the two germline ends. This CDR3 contains 13 residues. CDR1 is DFQATT, CDR2 SNEGSKA, per germline (reference sequence). The CDR3 sequence: CSAGQEFAYGYTF. The DNA of the CDR3 is TGCAGTGCTGGCCAAGAGTTCGCCTATGGCTACACCTTC.

Turning to this clonotype: As the CDR3 is not closed by the conserved phenylalanine or tryptophan, this likely results from a read error. The DNA is omitted, as the CDR3 cannot be located on it reliably, and the CDR3 follows TCRdb's listing. The chain recombines TRBV7-3 with TRBJ2-7. Counting both end residues, the CDR3 totals 8 amino acids. Germline-derived CDR1 and CDR2 are SGHTA and FQGTGA. The CDR3 loop reads CASSLASS.

This clonotype has only one observation. V and J are TRBV5-1 and TRBJ2-7; D uncertain. CDR1 SGHRS and CDR2 YFSETQ come from the germline V gene. V lost 0 bases, J lost 7 bases, and 8 bases lay in between. CDR3 length: 12 amino acids. The DNA for the CDR3 is TGCGCCAGCAGCTTGGTGGGAATGGAGCAGTACTTC. This sequence encodes CASSLVGMEQYF.

The CDR3: CASSPSGVGNTEAFF. CDR3 DNA sequence: TGTGCCAGCAGCCCCTCAGGGGTCGGGAACACTGAAGCTTTCTTT. This chain uses TRBV7-6 with TRBJ1-1; possibly TRBD1 for D (6 bases). CDR1 SGHVS and CDR2 FNYEAQ come from the germline V gene. This CDR3 has 15 residues. V shed 5 bases and J shed 1 base, with 14 bases lying between them.

The chain employs TRBV5-1 and TRBJ1-1, with TRBD1 matching 7 bases. The CDR3 consists of 13 residues. CDR1 and CDR2 (germline): SGHRS, YFSETQ. Trimming at V came to 7 bases and at J to 6 bases, leaving 9 bases not matched to a gene. CDR3: CASRPTGSPEAFF. Here the CDR3 DNA reads TGCGCCAGCCGCCCGACAGGGTCCCCTGAAGCTTTCTTT.

This clonotype occurred a few times. The chain is built from TRBV10-3 and TRBJ1-2; D not resolved. V was shortened by 2 bases and J by 4 bases, with 8 bases between the two germline ends. In germline, CDR1 is ENHRY, CDR2 SYGVKD. The CDR3 extends over 13 amino acids. The CDR3 DNA is TGTGCCATCAGTGAGGCCCACCGCTATGGCTACACCTTC. As protein: CAISEAHRYGYTF.

Comment on this clonotype: This clone may be a read error of a much larger clone one base away. J is TRBJ2-2 and V is TRBV19, with 8 bases matching TRBD2. The CDR3 spans 14 residues. Germline CDR1 and CDR2: LNHDA and SQIVND (reference sequence). The ends lost 2 bases at V and 10 bases at J; junction bases unmatched: 6. CDR3 sequence (DNA): TGTGCCAGTAGTATAATAGCGGGATCCGAGGAGCTGTTTTTT. Translation gives CASSIIAGSEELFF.

The chain is built from TRBV10-3 and TRBJ2-3, with 9 bases fitting TRBD2. Trimming took 4 bases from V and 1 from J; bases not matched to a gene: 9. This CDR3 is 17 amino acids long. CDR1 and CDR2 (germline): ENHRY, SYGVKD. Written as DNA, the CDR3 is TGTGCCATCAGTGCTAGGGTAGGCGGGAGGGGCACAGATACGCAGTATTTT. Amino acids: CAISARVGGRGTDTQYF.

Concerning this clonotype: Mismatch with germline at one junction end may stem from a read error. The V call is TRBV29-1, the J call TRBJ2-7, with TRBD2 matching 11 bases. Germline values: CDR1 SQVTM, CDR2 ANQGSEA. CDR3 length equals 12 residues. CDR3 sequence (DNA): TGCAGCACCGGGACTAGCGGAGGTCCGGGCAACTTC. Translation gives CSTGTSGGPGNF.

This clonotype was seen ten or more times. The V and J genes are TRBV7-9 and TRBJ2-7, with TRBD1 matching over 8 bases. Unmatched junction bases numbered 6, after V lost 2 bases and J lost 9 bases. The CDR3 is made up of 13 amino acids. Germline CDR1 and CDR2: SEHNR and FQNEAQ (reference sequence). This CDR3 is CASSLSPGTGQYF. CDR3 nucleotide sequence: TGTGCCAGCAGCTTAAGTCCGGGGACAGGGCAGTACTTC. The full variable domain, rest sourced from reference TRBV7-9 and TRBJ2-7, is DTGVSQNPRHKITKRGQNVTFRCDPISEHNRLYWYRQTLGQGPEFLTYFQNEAQLEKSRLLSDRFSAERPKGSFSTLEIQRTEQGDSAMYLCASSLSPGTGQYFGPGTRLTVT.

This clonotype turned up a few times. The gene calls are TRBV10-3 and TRBJ1-1; a weak D match, TRBD1 (6 bases). Trimming left V 0 bases short and J 1 base short, with 12 bases between. Germline V gene sequence: CDR1 ENHRY, CDR2 SYGVKD. The CDR3 covers 16 residues. For the CDR3, the DNA is TGTGCCATCAGTGAGTCGCGAGGACAGAGGAACACTGAAGCTTTCTTT. It yields the protein CAISESRGQRNTEAFF.

This clonotype was observed a few times. The chain links TRBV24-1 to TRBJ1-5; no clear D. V lost 7 bases and J 4 bases, leaving 13 bases between the germline ends. The CDR3 has 14 amino acids. Germline loops: CDR1 KGHDR, CDR2 SFDVKD. CDR3 nucleotide sequence: TGTGCCACCAGCCGGGCAGCCCCTAATCAGCCCCAGCATTTT. Amino acid sequence: CATSRAAPNQPQHF.

The chain couples TRBV10-3 to TRBJ1-5; perhaps TRBD1 as D (5 bases). The germline gives CDR1 ENHRY, CDR2 SYGVKD. CDR3 length: 13 residues. V lost 10 bases, J lost 2 bases, and 12 bases lay in between. The CDR3 region has the DNA TGTGCCAGTACGTTAGGGGGCAATCAGCCCCAGCATTTT. Amino acid sequence: CASTLGGNQPQHF.

This chain joins TRBV7-9 and TRBJ2-6, with D possibly TRBD1 on 6 matching bases. V was shortened by 5 bases and J by 4 bases, with 12 bases between the two germline ends. CDR1 is SEHNR, CDR2 FQNEAQ, per germline (reference sequence). The CDR3 is 15 amino acids. In DNA, the CDR3 is TGTGCCAGCAGCCGACAGGATTCCGGGGCCAACGTCCTGACTTTC. It specifies CASSRQDSGANVLTF.

The genes are TRBV7-2 and TRBJ1-4; maybe TRBD1 (5 bases). The germline gives CDR1 SGHTA, CDR2 FQGNSA. The CDR3 length is 13 residues. V shed 8 bases and J shed 8 bases, with 15 bases lying between them. This CDR3 reads CASRGRLGEKLFF. DNA for the CDR3: TGTGCCAGCCGGGGCAGGCTCGGGGAAAAACTGTTTTTT.

The chain employs TRBV12-3 or TRBV12-4 and TRBJ2-3; TRBD2 matches 8 bases. J gave up 1 base and V 3 bases, and 3 bases lay outside the gene matches. The CDR3 is 15 residues long. CDR3 loop: CASSLGSGGTDTQYF. In nucleotides, the CDR3 is TGTGCCAGCAGTTTGGGTAGCGGGGGCACAGATACGCAGTATTTT.

V usage is TRBV11-2 and J usage is TRBJ2-3; 11 bases align to TRBD2. Germline V gene lookup returns CDR1 SGHAT and CDR2 FQNNGV. CDR3 length equals 16 residues. Losses at the gene ends were 5 bases for V and 4 bases for J; bases not matched to a gene: 8. The CDR3 loop is CASSHSSGRSADTQYF. The CDR3 DNA follows: TGTGCCAGCAGCCACTCTAGCGGGAGGTCCGCAGATACGCAGTATTTT.

The V and J genes are TRBV29-1 and TRBJ1-2, with a weak D call TRBD1 (5 bases). From germline, CDR1 is SQVTM and CDR2 ANQGSEA. The CDR3 runs 10 residues. Trimming cost V 5 bases and J 5 bases, with 6 bases left between them. The CDR3 nucleotides are TGCAGCGTTTGGGGGTATGGCTACACCTTC. It encodes CSVWGYGYTF.

Ten or more counts support this clonotype. This rearrangement joins TRBV6-5 to TRBJ1-1, with D hard to call. Per the germline V gene, CDR1 is MNHEY and CDR2 is SVGAGI. V lost 2 bases and J lost 4, with 8 bases in between. The length of the CDR3 is 13 residues. As DNA, the CDR3 is TGTGCCAGCAGTTACCTTCGGGCCACTGAAGCTTTCTTT. Amino acids: CASSYLRATEAFF.

DNA of the CDR3: TGCAGTGCTAGAGATGGAGGAGGGGGCACTGAAGCTTTCTTT. Translation: CSARDGGGGTEAFF. The rearrangement uses TRBV20-1 and TRBJ1-1, with D perhaps matching TRBD1 (6 bases). The CDR3 has 14 residues. V was trimmed by 0 bases and J by 4 bases, leaving 12 bases between them. Germline V CDR1 and CDR2: DFQATT, SNEGSKA (reference sequence).

V and J are TRBV15 and TRBJ1-6; 7 bases align to TRBD1. CDR1 is LNHNV and CDR2 is YYDKDF in the germline V gene (reference sequence). The CDR3 runs 16 residues. The J segment lost 2 bases and the V segment lost 3 bases, leaving 4 bases of the junction unmatched. This CDR3 reads CATSRGTEPYNSPLHF. For the CDR3, the DNA is TGTGCCACCAGCAGGGGGACAGAGCCCTATAATTCACCCCTCCACTTT.

This clonotype was observed many times. This sequence joins TRBV29-1 and TRBJ2-3; TRBD1 matches 8 bases. The CDR3 covers 14 residues. V lost 6 bases, J lost 3 bases, and 8 bases stayed unmatched. Germline CDR1 and CDR2: SQVTM and ANQGSEA. The CDR3 loop reads CSVYQGASTDTQYF. Here the CDR3 DNA reads TGCAGCGTGTACCAGGGGGCGTCAACAGATACGCAGTATTTT.

This clonotype was seen just once. This chain uses TRBV25-1 with TRBJ1-3; possible D gene TRBD1, 5 bases. CDR3 length: 15 amino acids. CDR1 and CDR2 from the germline V gene are MGHDK and SYGVNS. V was clipped by 3 bases and J by 2 bases, with 11 bases between them. This CDR3 is CASSDTGGPGNTIYF. The CDR3 DNA follows: TGTGCCAGCAGTGACACCGGGGGACCTGGAAACACCATATATTTT.